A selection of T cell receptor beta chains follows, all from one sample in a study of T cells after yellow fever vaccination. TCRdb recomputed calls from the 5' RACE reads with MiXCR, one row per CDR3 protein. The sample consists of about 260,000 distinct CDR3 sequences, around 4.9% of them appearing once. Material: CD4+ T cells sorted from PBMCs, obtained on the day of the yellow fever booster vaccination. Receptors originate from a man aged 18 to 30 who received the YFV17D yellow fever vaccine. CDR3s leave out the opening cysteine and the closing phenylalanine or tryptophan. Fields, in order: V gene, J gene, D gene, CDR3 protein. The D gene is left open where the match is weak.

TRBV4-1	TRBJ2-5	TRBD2	ASSQVTGTSGEETQY
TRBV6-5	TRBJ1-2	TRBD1	ASRSRGREYGYT
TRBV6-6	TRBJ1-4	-	ASTTSWGEVKLF
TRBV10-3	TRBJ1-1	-	AIRRQQNTEAF
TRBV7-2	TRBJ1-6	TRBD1	ASSLVGTANSPLH
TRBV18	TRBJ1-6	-	ASSASENSPLH
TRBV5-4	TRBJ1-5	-	ASSLGLGDQPQH
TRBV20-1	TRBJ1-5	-	SARKGGDQPQH
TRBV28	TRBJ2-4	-	ASSFPDRTRD
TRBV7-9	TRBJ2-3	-	ASPTTDTQY